A selection of T cell receptor beta chains follows, all from one sample in a study of blood T cell repertoires in COVID-19. Libraries were prepared by immunoSEQ multiplex PCR; TCRdb keeps only in-frame clonotypes and omits some of them. The table records about 160,000 clones, approximately 86% of them present only once. Sequences were obtained from peripheral blood. The receptor source for this set is a man between 65 and 85 years old with acute or convalescent COVID-19. The CDR3 runs from the conserved cysteine through the conserved F or W. D genes are given only for firm matches. Part of the rows lack a size; the others show once, few, many or a class for expanded clones.

len | j_gene | v_gene | abundance | d_gene | CDR3nt | CDR3aa
13 | TRBJ1-1 | TRBV2 | NA | NA | TGTGCCAGCAGTGACGGCCAGGGGTTTGAAGCTTTCTTT | CASSDGQGFEAFF
12 | TRBJ1-1 | TRBV19 | NA | NA | TGTGCCAGTAGTATTAGTGGAGTTGAAGCTTTCTTT | CASSISGVEAFF
19 | TRBJ2-3 | TRBV11-2 | NA | TRBD1 | TGTGCCAGCAGCTTCGATTGGGACAGGGGTCTTATACGCACAGATACGCAGTATTTT | CASSFDWDRGLIRTDTQYF
16 | TRBJ2-1 | TRBV11-1 | NA | TRBD2 | TGTGCCAGCAGCGGCCCGAGCGGGAGTGGCTACAATGAGCAGTTCTTC | CASSGPSGSGYNEQFF
15 | TRBJ1-4 | TRBV5-6 | few | TRBD1 | TGTGCCAGCAGCAGACCAGGGGGTTATAATGAAAAACTGTTTTTT | CASSRPGGYNEKLFF
15 | TRBJ1-6 | TRBV5-4 | NA | NA | TGTGCCAGCAGCTTGGATAGGAGTTTGAATTCACCCCTCCACTTT | CASSLDRSLNSPLHF
17 | TRBJ2-1 | TRBV19 | few | TRBD2 | TGTGCCAGTAGTTTGGTTAGCGGGAGGGTCCGCTACAATGAGCAGTTCTTC | CASSLVSGRVRYNEQFF
16 | TRBJ1-1 | TRBV5-4 | NA | TRBD1 | TGTGCCAGCAGCTTGAGCAGGGGGCCGGGGAACACTGAAGCTTTCTTT | CASSLSRGPGNTEAFF
13 | TRBJ1-1 | TRBV6-5 | NA | TRBD1 | TGTGCCAGCAGAAGACAGGGGCACACTGAAGCTTTCTTT | CASRRQGHTEAFF
18 | TRBJ2-3 | TRBV14 | NA | TRBD2 | TGTGCCAGCAGCCAACTGCGCCTCGCGGCGGGAGGGCCAGATACGCAGTATTTT | CASSQLRLAAGGPDTQYF
16 | TRBJ1-5 | TRBV3-1/TRBV3-2 | NA | TRBD1 | TGTGCCAGCAGCCAAGGACAGGGGGCCGTAGGTCAGCCCCAGCATTTT | CASSQGQGAVGQPQHF
16 | TRBJ2-1 | TRBV19 | NA | TRBD2 | TGTGCCAGTAGTATAGAAGGCGGGAGGGCCGCCGGTGAGCAGTTCTTC | CASSIEGGRAAGEQFF
13 | TRBJ1-2 | TRBV4-1 | NA | NA | TGCGCCAGCAGCCAAGCAGGGAACTATGGCTACACCTTC | CASSQAGNYGYTF
15 | TRBJ1-3 | TRBV18 | NA | NA | TGTGCCAGCTCACCATCTTCGGACAGCGGAAACACCATATATTTT | CASSPSSDSGNTIYF
16 | TRBJ2-7 | TRBV28 | NA | TRBD2 | TGTGCCAGCAGTTCTATTGGACTAGCGGCATCCTACGAGCAGTACTTC | CASSSIGLAASYEQYF
13 | TRBJ2-1 | TRBV3-1/TRBV3-2 | once | TRBD2 | TGTGCCAGCAGCCAAGGAAGCGGGAGGGGTTGGTTCTTC | CASSQGSGRGWFF
15 | TRBJ2-1 | TRBV24-1 | NA | TRBD2 | TGTGCCACCAGTGACCCTAGCGGGAGAGACAATGAGCAGTTCTTC | CATSDPSGRDNEQFF
14 | TRBJ1-1 | TRBV18 | once | TRBD1 | TGTGCCAGCTCCCGCGGACAGGGGCCTGATGAAGCTTTCTTT | CASSRGQGPDEAFF
14 | TRBJ1-1 | TRBV2 | NA | NA | TGTGCCAGCAGATTCCCGAGGCAGGGGACTGAAGCTTTCTTT | CASRFPRQGTEAFF
16 | TRBJ1-4 | TRBV28 | NA | TRBD1 | TGTGCCAGCAGTTCGCAACAGGGGGCAGTCCGGGAAAAACTGTTTTTT | CASSSQQGAVREKLFF
12 | TRBJ2-5 | TRBV6-2/TRBV6-3 | NA | TRBD1 | TGTGCCAGCAGCCGACAGGGTAGGGCCCAGTACTTC | CASSRQGRAQYF
13 | TRBJ1-1 | TRBV7-2 | once | NA | TGTGCCAGCAGCTTAAGGATCCAGGTCGAAGCTTTCTTT | CASSLRIQVEAFF
17 | TRBJ2-1 | TRBV7-9 | NA | NA | TGTGCCAGCAGCTTAGAATTAGCGGCAGGCTCCTACAATGAGCAGTTCTTC | CASSLELAAGSYNEQFF
15 | TRBJ2-1 | TRBV28 | NA | TRBD2 | TGTGCCAGCAGTCTTAGCGGGAGGGATAACAATGAGCAGTTCTTC | CASSLSGRDNNEQFF
15 | TRBJ2-1 | TRBV18 | NA | TRBD2 | TGTGCCAGCCGCGAACTAGCGGGAGTACGGAATGAGCAGTTCTTC | CASRELAGVRNEQFF
15 | TRBJ2-7 | TRBV3-1/TRBV3-2 | NA | TRBD1 | TGTGCCAGCAGCCAAGGGGGACAGGCGAGATACGAGCAGTACTTC | CASSQGGQARYEQYF
18 | TRBJ2-7 | TRBV18 | NA | TRBD2 | TGTGCCAGCTCACCACCGACTAGCGGGAGGTCAAGGGCCTACGAGCAGTACTTC | CASSPPTSGRSRAYEQYF
12 | TRBJ1-2 | TRBV24-1 | NA | NA | TGTGCCACCAGTGATCTCTATCGAGGCTACACCTTC | CATSDLYRGYTF
14 | TRBJ2-7 | TRBV30 | NA | NA | TGTGCCTGGAGTTCGCCGAGCCTTACCTACGAGCAGTACTTC | CAWSSPSLTYEQYF
15 | TRBJ1-6 | TRBV4-1 | NA | NA | TGCGCCAGCAGCCAAACCAGGGTAGGGGATTCACCCCTCCACTTT | CASSQTRVGDSPLHF
15 | TRBJ1-4 | TRBV5-6 | NA | TRBD1 | TGTGCCAGCAGCCGGACAGGGAGTGGGAATGAAAAACTGTTTTTT | CASSRTGSGNEKLFF
14 | TRBJ1-6 | TRBV6-2/TRBV6-3 | NA | NA | TGTGCCAGCAGTTTCGCGGGCTATAATTCACCCCTCCACTTT | CASSFAGYNSPLHF
14 | TRBJ2-5 | TRBV4-3 | once | NA | TGCGCCAGCAGCCAGGGTCAGGACCAAGAGACCCAGTACTTC | CASSQGQDQETQYF
15 | TRBJ2-3 | TRBV7-9 | NA | NA | TGTGCCAGCAGCTTAGCCTCCTCCTCCGCGGGTACGCAGTATTTT | CASSLASSSAGTQYF
15 | TRBJ2-1 | TRBV5-1 | NA | TRBD1 | TGCGCCAGCAGCTTGATAGGGACAGGGAGGAATGAGCAGTTCTTC | CASSLIGTGRNEQFF
16 | TRBJ1-4 | TRBV7-2 | NA | TRBD1 | TGTGCCAGCAGCATACAGACAGGGGGCACTAATGAAAAACTGTTTTTT | CASSIQTGGTNEKLFF
17 | TRBJ2-4 | TRBV30 | NA | TRBD1 | TGTGCCTTCGAAGCTACCGGGACAGGGAATTGGGGAAACATTCAGTACTTC | CAFEATGTGNWGNIQYF
17 | TRBJ2-5 | TRBV19 | NA | TRBD1 | TGTGCCAGTAGTATTTTAGGACAGGGGTCATACCAAGAGACCCAGTACTTC | CASSILGQGSYQETQYF